The clone carrying this TCR beta chain appeared once. Its antigen is unidentified. The assay was immunoSEQ multiplex PCR, and TCRdb's table has in-frame clones only and misses some. This sample yields approximately 20,000 clones, of which 70% to 85% are seen a single time; over 20% belongs to the top ten. The unexposed donors gave CD4+ T cells in about 2011-2018, prior to COVID-19. Isolation of CD4+ T cells took place after approximately 10 days in culture. The data belong to a study of CD4 T cells in relation to SARS-CoV-2 and coronaviruses. Whole-study results and caveats: Monoreactive clones expanded significantly more to SARS-CoV-2 than crossreactive clones did. Each donor contributed either pre-pandemic or post-infection samples, not both.

The TCR sequence derives from a human donor in good health. Sequenced material: CD4+ T cells from PBMCs, cultured in vitro.

The CDR3 sequence: CASSQEAGGADTQYF. The CDR3 DNA follows: TGTGCCAGCAGCCAAGAAGCGGGAGGTGCAGATACGCAGTATTTT. The chain couples TRBV4-2 to TRBJ2-3; the match to TRBD2 covers 9 bases. Germline V gene lookup returns CDR1 LGHNA and CDR2 YNFKEQ. CDR3 length: 15 residues. The J segment lost 4 bases and the V segment lost 0 bases, leaving 2 bases of the junction unmatched.